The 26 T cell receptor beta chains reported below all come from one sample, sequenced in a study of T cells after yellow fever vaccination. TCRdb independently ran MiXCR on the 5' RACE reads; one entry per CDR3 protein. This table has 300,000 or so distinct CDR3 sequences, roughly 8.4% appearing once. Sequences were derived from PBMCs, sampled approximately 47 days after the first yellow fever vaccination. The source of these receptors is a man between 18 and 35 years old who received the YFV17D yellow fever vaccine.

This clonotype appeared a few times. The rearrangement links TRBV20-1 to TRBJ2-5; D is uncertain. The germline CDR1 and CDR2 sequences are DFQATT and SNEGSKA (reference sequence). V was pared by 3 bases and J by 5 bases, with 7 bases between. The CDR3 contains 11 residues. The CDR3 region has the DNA TGCAGTGCTAGCCCCCGGGAGACCCAGTACTTC. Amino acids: CSASPRETQYF.

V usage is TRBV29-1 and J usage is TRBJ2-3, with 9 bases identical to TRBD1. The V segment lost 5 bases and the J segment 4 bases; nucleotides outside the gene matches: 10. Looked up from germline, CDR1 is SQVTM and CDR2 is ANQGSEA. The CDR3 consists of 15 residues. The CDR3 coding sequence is TGCAGCGTTCGGTGGCCGGGACAGGGTCCAGATACGCAGTATTTT. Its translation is CSVRWPGQGPDTQYF.

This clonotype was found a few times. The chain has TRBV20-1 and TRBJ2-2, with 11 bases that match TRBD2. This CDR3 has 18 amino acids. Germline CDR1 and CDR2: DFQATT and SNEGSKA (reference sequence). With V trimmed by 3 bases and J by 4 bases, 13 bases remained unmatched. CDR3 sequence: CSASPSGGKVPSTGELFF. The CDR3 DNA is TGCAGTGCTAGCCCTAGCGGGGGGAAGGTCCCCTCCACCGGGGAGCTGTTTTTT.

The chain's CDR3 is CASSAGTGLGTHEQYF. DNA of the CDR3: TGTGCCAGCAGCGCCGGGACAGGGCTGGGTACCCACGAGCAGTACTTC. The rearrangement links TRBV5-6 to TRBJ2-7, with 9 bases matching TRBD1. V lost 4 bases, J lost 5 bases, and 13 bases stayed unmatched. The CDR3 consists of 16 residues. Germline CDR1 reads SGHDT; CDR2 reads YYEEEE.

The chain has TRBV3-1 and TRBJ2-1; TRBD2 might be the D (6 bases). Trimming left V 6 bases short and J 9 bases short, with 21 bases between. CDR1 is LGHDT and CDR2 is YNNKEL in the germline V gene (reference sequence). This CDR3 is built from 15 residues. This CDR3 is CASSRRSSEESEQFF. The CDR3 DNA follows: TGTGCCAGCAGTCGTAGGTCTAGCGAAGAAAGTGAGCAGTTCTTC.

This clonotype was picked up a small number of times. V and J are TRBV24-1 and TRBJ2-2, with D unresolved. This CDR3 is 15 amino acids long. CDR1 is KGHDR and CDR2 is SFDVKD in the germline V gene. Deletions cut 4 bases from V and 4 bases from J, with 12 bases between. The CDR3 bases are TGTGCCACCAGTGACTCGGGTTCGCCCACCGGGGAGCTGTTTTTT. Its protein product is CATSDSGSPTGELFF.

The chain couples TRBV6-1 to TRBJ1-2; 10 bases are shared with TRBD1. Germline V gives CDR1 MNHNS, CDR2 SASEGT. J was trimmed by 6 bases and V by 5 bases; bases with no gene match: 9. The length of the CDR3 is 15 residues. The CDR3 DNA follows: TGTGCCAGCAGTCGCCCGGGACAGGGGCCCAATGGCTACACCTTC. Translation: CASSRPGQGPNGYTF.

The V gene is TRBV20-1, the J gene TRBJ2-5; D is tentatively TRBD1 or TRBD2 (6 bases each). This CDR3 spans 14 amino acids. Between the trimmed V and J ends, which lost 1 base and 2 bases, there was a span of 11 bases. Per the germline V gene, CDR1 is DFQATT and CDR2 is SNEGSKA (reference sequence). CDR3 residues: CSARGGAAQETQYF. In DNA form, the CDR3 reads TGCAGTGCTAGAGGGGGGGCGGCTCAAGAGACCCAGTACTTC.

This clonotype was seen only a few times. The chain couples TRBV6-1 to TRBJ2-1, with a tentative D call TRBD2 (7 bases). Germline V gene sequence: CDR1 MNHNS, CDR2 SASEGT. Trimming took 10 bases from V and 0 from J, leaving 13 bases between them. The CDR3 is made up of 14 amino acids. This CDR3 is CATGAGASYNEQFF. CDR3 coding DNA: TGTGCCACGGGGGCGGGAGCCTCCTACAATGAGCAGTTCTTC.

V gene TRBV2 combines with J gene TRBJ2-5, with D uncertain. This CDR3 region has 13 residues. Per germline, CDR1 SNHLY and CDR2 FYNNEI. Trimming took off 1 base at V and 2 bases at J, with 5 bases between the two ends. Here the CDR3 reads CASSEVSQETQYF. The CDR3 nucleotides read TGTGCCAGCAGTGAAGTTTCTCAAGAGACCCAGTACTTC. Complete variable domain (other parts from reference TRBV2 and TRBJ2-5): EPEVTQTPSHQVTQMGQEVILRCVPISNHLYFYWYRQILGQKVEFLVSFYNNEISEKSEIFDDQFSVERPDGSNFTLKIRSTKLEDSAMYFCASSEVSQETQYFGPGTRLLVL.

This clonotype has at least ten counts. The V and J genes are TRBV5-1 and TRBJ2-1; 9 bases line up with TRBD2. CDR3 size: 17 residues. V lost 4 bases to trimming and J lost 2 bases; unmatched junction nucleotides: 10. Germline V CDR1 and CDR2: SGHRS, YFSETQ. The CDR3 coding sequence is TGCGCCAGCAGCCTATATACGACTAGCGGAACCTACAATGAGCAGTTCTTC. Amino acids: CASSLYTTSGTYNEQFF.

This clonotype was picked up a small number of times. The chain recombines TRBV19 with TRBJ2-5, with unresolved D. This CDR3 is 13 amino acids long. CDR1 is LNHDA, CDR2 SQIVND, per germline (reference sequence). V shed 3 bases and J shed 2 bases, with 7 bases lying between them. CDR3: CASSMWGQETQYF. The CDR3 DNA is TGTGCCAGTAGTATGTGGGGTCAAGAGACCCAGTACTTC. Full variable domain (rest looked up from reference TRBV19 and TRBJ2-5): DGGITQSPKYLFRKEGQNVTLSCEQNLNHDAMYWYRQDPGQGLRLIYYSQIVNDFQKGDIAEGYSVSREKKESFPLTVTSAQKNPTAFYLCASSMWGQETQYFGPGTRLLVL.

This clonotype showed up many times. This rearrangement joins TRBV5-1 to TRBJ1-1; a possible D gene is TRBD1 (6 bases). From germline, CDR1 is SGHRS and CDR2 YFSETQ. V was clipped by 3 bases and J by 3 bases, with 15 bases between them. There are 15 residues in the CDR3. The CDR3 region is CASSSGGPRDTEAFF. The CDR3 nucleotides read TGCGCCAGCAGCTCCGGGGGCCCGCGGGACACTGAAGCTTTCTTT.

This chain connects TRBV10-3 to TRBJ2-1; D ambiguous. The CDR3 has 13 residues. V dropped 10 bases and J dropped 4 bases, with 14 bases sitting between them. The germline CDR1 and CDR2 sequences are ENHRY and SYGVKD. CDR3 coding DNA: TGTGCCACCTCGAATGGGCAGTACAATGAGCAGTTCTTC. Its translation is CATSNGQYNEQFF.

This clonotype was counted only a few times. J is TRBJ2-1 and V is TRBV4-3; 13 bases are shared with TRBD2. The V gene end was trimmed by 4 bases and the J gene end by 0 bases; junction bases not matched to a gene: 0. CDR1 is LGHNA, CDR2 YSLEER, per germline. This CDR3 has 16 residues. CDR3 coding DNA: TGCGCCAGCAGCCGGACTAGCGGGGGCTCCTACAATGAGCAGTTCTTC. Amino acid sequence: CASSRTSGGSYNEQFF.

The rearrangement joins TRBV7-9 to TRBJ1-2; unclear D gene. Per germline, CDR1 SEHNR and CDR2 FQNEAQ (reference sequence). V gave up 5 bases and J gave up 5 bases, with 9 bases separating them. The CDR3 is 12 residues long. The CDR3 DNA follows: TGTGCCAGCAGCACTACGAAATATGGCTACACCTTC. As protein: CASSTTKYGYTF. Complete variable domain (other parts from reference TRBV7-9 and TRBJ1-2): DTGVSQNPRHKITKRGQNVTFRCDPISEHNRLYWYRQTLGQGPEFLTYFQNEAQLEKSRLLSDRFSAERPKGSFSTLEIQRTEQGDSAMYLCASSTTKYGYTFGSGTRLTVV.

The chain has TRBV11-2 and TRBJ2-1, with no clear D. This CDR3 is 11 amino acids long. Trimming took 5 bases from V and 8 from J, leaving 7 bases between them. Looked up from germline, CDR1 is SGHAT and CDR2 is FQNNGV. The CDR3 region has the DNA TGTGCCAGCAGCACTACGGATGAGCAGTTCTTC. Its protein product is CASSTTDEQFF. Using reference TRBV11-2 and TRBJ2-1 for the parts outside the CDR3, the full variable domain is EAGVAQSPRYKIIEKRQSVAFWCNPISGHATLYWYQQILGQGPKLLIQFQNNGVVDDSQLPKDRFSAERLKGVDSTLKIQPAKLEDSAVYLCASSTTDEQFFGPGTRLTVL.

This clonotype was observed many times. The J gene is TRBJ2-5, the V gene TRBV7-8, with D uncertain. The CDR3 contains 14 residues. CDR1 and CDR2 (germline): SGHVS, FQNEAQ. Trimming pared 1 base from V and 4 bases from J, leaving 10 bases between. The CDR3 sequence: CASSLGGRGETQYF. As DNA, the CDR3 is TGTGCCAGCAGCTTAGGTGGTCGAGGAGAGACCCAGTACTTC. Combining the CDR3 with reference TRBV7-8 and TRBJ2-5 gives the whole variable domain GAGVSQSPRYKVAKRGQDVALRCDPISGHVSLFWYQQALGQGPEFLTYFQNEAQLDKSGLPSDRFFAERPEGSVSTLKIQRTQQEDSAVYLCASSLGGRGETQYFGPGTRLLVL.

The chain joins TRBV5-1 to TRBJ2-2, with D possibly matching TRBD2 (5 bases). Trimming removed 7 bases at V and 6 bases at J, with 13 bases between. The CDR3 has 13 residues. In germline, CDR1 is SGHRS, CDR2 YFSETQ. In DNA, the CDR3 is TGCGCCAGCGGCTACTACGGGGCCGGGGAGCTGTTTTTT. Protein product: CASGYYGAGELFF.

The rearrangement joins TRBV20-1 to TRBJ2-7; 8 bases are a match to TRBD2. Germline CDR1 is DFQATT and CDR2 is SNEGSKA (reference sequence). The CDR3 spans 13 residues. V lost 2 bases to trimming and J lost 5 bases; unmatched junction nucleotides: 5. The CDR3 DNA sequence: TGCAGTGCTAGACGTCCGGGGGGGGACGAGCAGTACGTC. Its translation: CSARRPGGDEQYV.

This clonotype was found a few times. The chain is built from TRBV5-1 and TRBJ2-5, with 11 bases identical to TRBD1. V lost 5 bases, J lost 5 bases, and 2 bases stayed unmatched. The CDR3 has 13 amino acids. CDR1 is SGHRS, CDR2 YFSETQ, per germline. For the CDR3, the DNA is TGCGCCAGCAGTGGACAGGGGGCGGAGACCCAGTACTTC. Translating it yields CASSGQGAETQYF.

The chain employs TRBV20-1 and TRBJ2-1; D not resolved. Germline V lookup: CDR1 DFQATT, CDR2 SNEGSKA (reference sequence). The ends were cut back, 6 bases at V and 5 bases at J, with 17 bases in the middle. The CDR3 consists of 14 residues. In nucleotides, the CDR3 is TGCAGTGCACAGCCCCGGGTAGCAGACAATGAGCAGTTCTTC. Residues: CSAQPRVADNEQFF.

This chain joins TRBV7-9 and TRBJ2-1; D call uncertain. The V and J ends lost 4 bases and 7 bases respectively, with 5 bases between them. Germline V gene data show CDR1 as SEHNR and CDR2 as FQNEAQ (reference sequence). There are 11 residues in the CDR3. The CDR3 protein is CASSYLNEQFF. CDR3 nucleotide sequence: TGTGCCAGCAGCTACTTAAATGAGCAGTTCTTC.

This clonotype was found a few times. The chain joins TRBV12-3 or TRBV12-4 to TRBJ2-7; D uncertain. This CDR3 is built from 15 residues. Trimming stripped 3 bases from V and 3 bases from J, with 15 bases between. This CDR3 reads CASSFGSLAYYEQYV. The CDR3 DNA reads TGTGCCAGCAGTTTCGGCAGTTTGGCCTACTACGAGCAGTACGTC.

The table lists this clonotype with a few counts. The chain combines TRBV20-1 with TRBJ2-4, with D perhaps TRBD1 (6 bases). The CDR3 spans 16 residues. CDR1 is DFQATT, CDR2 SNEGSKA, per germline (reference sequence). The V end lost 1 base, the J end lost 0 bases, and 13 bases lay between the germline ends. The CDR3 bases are TGCAGTGCTAGAGCTACAGGGTCTTTAGCCAAAAACATTCAGTACTTC. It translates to CSARATGSLAKNIQYF.

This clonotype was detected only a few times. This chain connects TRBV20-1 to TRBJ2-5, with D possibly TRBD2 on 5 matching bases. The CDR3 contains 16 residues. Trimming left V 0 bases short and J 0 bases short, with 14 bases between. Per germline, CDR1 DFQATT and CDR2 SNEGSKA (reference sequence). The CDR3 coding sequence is TGCAGTGCTAGAGATATCCCCGGGGAATACCAAGAGACCCAGTACTTC. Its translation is CSARDIPGEYQETQYF.